The 17 T cell receptor beta chains in this list originate from one sample, sequenced in a study. Cells sorted as Tregs were CD4+, CD25+ and CD127-/low. TCRdb re-called the 5' RACE reads through MiXCR, storing one row per CDR3 protein. The sample records around 10,000 distinct CDR3 sequences, approximately 26% being singletons. The source material was Tregs sorted from a lymph node. The source of these receptors is a female donor with breast cancer.

In this sample, this clonotype is medium-sized. The rearrangement joins TRBV4-1 to TRBJ2-2; no clear D. Trimming shortened V by 0 bases and J by 4 bases, and 9 bases separated the two germline ends. The CDR3 runs to 15 residues. Germline CDR1 MGHRA, CDR2 YSYEKL. CDR3 loop: CASSQEGGFTGELFF. The DNA of the CDR3 is TGCGCCAGCAGCCAAGAAGGCGGCTTCACCGGGGAGCTGTTTTTT.

Judged by abundance, this clonotype is medium-sized. This chain connects TRBV12-5 to TRBJ1-1; D unresolved. Germline lookup yields CDR1 LGHNT and CDR2 FRNRAP. Trimming removed 6 bases from V and 6 bases from J, with 17 bases in between. CDR3 length: 14 amino acids. The CDR3 nucleotides are TGTGCTAGTGGAACCCGTGGAGGGTCGGCTGAAGCTTTCTTT. It is translated as CASGTRGGSAEAFF.

This clonotype was counted ten times or more. The chain couples TRBV19 to TRBJ2-1, with unresolved D. CDR3 length: 15 residues. The germline V gene encodes CDR1 LNHDA and CDR2 SQIVND (reference sequence). Trimming removed 3 bases from V and 0 bases from J, with 9 bases in between. The CDR3 DNA sequence: TGTGCCAGTAGTATGCGGATAAGCTCCTACAATGAGCAGTTCTTC. This translates into CASSMRISSYNEQFF.

A note on this clonotype: This may come from a read error, since a much larger clone is one base off. V is TRBV10-1 and J is TRBJ1-1; D possibly corresponds to TRBD1 (6 bases). The CDR3 has 15 amino acids. Germline values: CDR1 WNHNN, CDR2 SYGVQD (reference sequence). CDR3 sequence (DNA): TGCGCCAGCAGTGAGTCGGGGGCCCTGAACACTGAAGCTCTCTTT. As protein: CASSESGALNTEALF.

This clonotype was counted many times. V usage is TRBV9 and J usage is TRBJ1-1; unclear D gene. Trimming took off 0 bases at V and 5 bases at J, with 17 bases between the two ends. Per the germline V gene, CDR1 is SGDLS and CDR2 is YYNGEE. The CDR3 has 16 amino acids. The CDR3 DNA reads as TGTGCCAGCAGCGTAGGGTTTGCAGTGGGGATGACTGAAGCTTTCTTT. This sequence encodes CASSVGFAVGMTEAFF.

Many counts were recorded for this clonotype. This rearrangement joins TRBV5-6 to TRBJ1-2, with D possibly TRBD1 on 5 matching bases. Germline V gene data show CDR1 as SGHDT and CDR2 as YYEEEE. V was shortened by 1 base and J by 4 bases, with 17 bases between the two germline ends. The CDR3 totals 16 residues. CDR3 loop: CASSLYYRTSPYGYTF. CDR3 DNA sequence: TGTGCCAGCAGCTTGTATTACAGGACCTCCCCCTATGGCTACACCTTC.

As to this clonotype: A much larger clone differs from this one at a single base, so this may be a read error. In DNA, the CDR3 is TGTGCCAGCGGTTACAGGGACAGTGGGACTGAAGCTCTCTTT. Amino acids: CASGYRDSGTEALF. The chain carries TRBV6-5 and TRBJ1-1; TRBD1 aligns across 7 bases. This CDR3 contains 14 residues. From germline, CDR1 is MNHEY and CDR2 SVGAGI.

This clonotype occurred many times. One base away lies a much larger clone, so this may be a sequencing read error. This chain links TRBV12-3 or TRBV12-4 with TRBJ2-1; D ambiguous. The CDR3 runs to 16 residues. CDR3 DNA sequence: TGTGACACCGGTGACCCTATACTCTTGACCTACAATGAGCAGTTCTTC. Translation gives CDTGDPILLTYNEQFF.

This clonotype was observed many times. The chain combines TRBV20-1 with TRBJ2-7; D is possibly TRBD1 (5 bases). Trimming removed 5 bases from V and 3 bases from J, with 11 bases in between. The CDR3 is 12 amino acids. CDR1 and CDR2 from the germline V gene are DFQATT and SNEGSKA (reference sequence). CDR3 DNA sequence: TGCAGTGCTCCTGGACATAACTACGAGCAGTACTTC. This encodes CSAPGHNYEQYF.

This clonotype is medium-sized. The chain couples TRBV12-3 or TRBV12-4 to TRBJ1-2, with D uncertain. V lost 6 bases and J 6 bases, leaving 11 bases between the germline ends. CDR3 size: 12 residues. CDR3 DNA: TGTGCCAGCAGCCTCCTTCCCAATGGCTACACCTTC. Its translation: CASSLLPNGYTF.

The chain couples TRBV6-6 to TRBJ1-6; D is undetermined. Germline V gene sequence: CDR1 MNHNY, CDR2 SVGAGI (reference sequence). V was cut by 2 bases and J by 5 bases, with 10 bases left in between. The CDR3 spans 15 residues. The CDR3 DNA reads TGTGCCAGCAGTTACACTGCACCGAATAATTCACCCCTCCACTTT. Translation: CASSYTAPNNSPLHF.

The chain recombines TRBV7-2 with TRBJ2-2; tentative D call: TRBD2 (6 bases). Deletions cut 3 bases from V and 6 bases from J, with 11 bases between. The length of the CDR3 is 14 residues. Germline V gene sequence: CDR1 SGHTA, CDR2 FQGNSA. CDR3: CASSFRLGPGELFF. In DNA form, the CDR3 reads TGTGCCAGCAGCTTCCGACTAGGGCCCGGGGAGCTGTTTTTT.

This clonotype was found a few times. This may come from a read error, since a much larger clone is one base off. V and J are TRBV12-3 or TRBV12-4 and TRBJ2-1; D is possibly TRBD1 or TRBD2 (5 bases each). The CDR3 runs 15 residues. The V gene lost 6 bases and the J gene lost 3 bases, with 15 bases spanning the gap. DNA for the CDR3: TGTGCCAGCAGGTACACCGGGACGGGCTACAATGAGCAGTTCTTC. Translation gives CASRYTGTGYNEQFF.

Of note for this clonotype: Mismatch with germline at one junction end may stem from a read error. The chain carries TRBV18 and TRBJ2-7; 7 bases align to TRBD2. The CDR3 sequence is 16 residues long. The germline V gene encodes CDR1 KGHSH and CDR2 LQKENI. The CDR3 region has the DNA TGTGCCAGCTCACCGTCAACTAGCGCAATCTCCTACGAGCAGTACTTT. It is translated as CASSPSTSAISYEQYF.

The V and J genes are TRBV5-1 and TRBJ2-5; TRBD1 is a possible D gene (6 bases). The CDR3 covers 14 residues. With 5 bases removed from V and 1 base from J, the gap between germline ends came to 12 bases. Germline CDR1 SGHRS, CDR2 YFSETQ. In DNA form, the CDR3 reads TGCGCCAGCAGTTACGGACAGTCCCAAGAGACCCAGTACTTC. Translating it yields CASSYGQSQETQYF.

In its sample, this clonotype is medium-sized (0.01 to 0.1%). CDR3 region: CASSSGRAYEQYF. CDR3 DNA sequence: TGTGCCAGCAGCTCCGGACGAGCCTACGAGCAGTACTTC. The chain is built from TRBV7-9 and TRBJ2-7; D gene ambiguous. CDR1 and CDR2 (germline): SEHNR, FQNEAQ (reference sequence). V was clipped by 4 bases and J by 2 bases, with 9 bases between them. The CDR3 is made up of 13 amino acids. Full variable domain (remainder filled in from reference TRBV7-9 and TRBJ2-7): DTGVSQNPRHKITKRGQNVTFRCDPISEHNRLYWYRQTLGQGPEFLTYFQNEAQLEKSRLLSDRFSAERPKGSFSTLEIQRTEQGDSAMYLCASSSGRAYEQYFGPGTRLTVT.

For this clonotype: A read error is possible here, since a much larger clone lies one base away. J is TRBJ1-1 and V is TRBV5-1; 8 bases agree with TRBD1. Germline assignment: CDR1 SGHRS and CDR2 YFSETQ. The CDR3 contains 15 residues. DNA for the CDR3: TGCGCCGGCAGCTTGGACAGGGTGTTGAACACTGAAGCTTTCTTT. It encodes CAGSLDRVLNTEAFF. The full variable domain, completed using reference TRBV5-1 and TRBJ1-1, is KAGVTQTPRYLIKTRGQQVTLSCSPISGHRSVSWYQQTPGQGLQFLFEYFSETQRNKGNFPGRFSGRQFSNSRSEMNVSTLELGDSALYLCAGSLDRVLNTEAFFGQGTRLTVV.